The T cell receptor beta chain under discussion was sequenced for a study of cytomegalovirus exposure and HLA in healthy donors. Primers: 60 Vbeta forward and 13 Jbeta reverse. Clones were read by immunoSEQ multiplex PCR, and TCRdb kept only the in-frame ones, dropping some. The sample lists 150,000 to 200,000 clones; roughly 80% were seen once. The CDR3 covers 16 residues. The germline gives CDR1 KGHSH, CDR2 LQKENI. The ends lost 1 base at V and 6 bases at J; junction bases unmatched: 6. This sequence was found in a woman between 50 and 59 years old in good health and CMV-seronegative. The chain is built from TRBV18 and TRBJ2-7, with TRBD2 identical over 13 bases. The sequencing sample was made of PBMCs. The CDR3 region is CASSPLRTSGSSEQYF. CDR3 DNA: TGTGCCAGCTCACCACTGAGGACTAGCGGGAGTAGCGAGCAGTACTTC.